These 14 T cell receptor beta chains share one sample of origin, sequenced in a study of cytomegalovirus exposure and HLA in healthy donors. 13 Jbeta primers and 60 Vbeta primers were used for the PCR. The table came from immunoSEQ multiplex PCR; TCRdb's copy has only in-frame clones and leaves some out. The top ten hold 1.3% to 1.5% of the sample, which has roughly 160,000 clones, approximately 79% seen once. Sequencing used PBMCs. The source is a man between 60 and 75 years old in good health and CMV-seronegative.

V is TRBV4-1 and J is TRBJ2-5; possible D gene TRBD2, 6 bases. Matching the DNA end better, TRBJ2-7 makes the J call doubtful. The CDR3 is 17 residues long. Per germline, CDR1 MGHRA and CDR2 YSYEKL. In DNA form, the CDR3 reads TGCGCCAGCAGCCAAGGCCCGGGTGCGGGGCCTGGCTACGAGCAGTACTTC. Its translation: CASSQGPGAGPGYEQYF.

The chain uses TRBV19 and TRBJ2-2; D gene unclear. The CDR3 extends over 15 amino acids. The germline CDR1 and CDR2 sequences are LNHDA and SQIVND (reference sequence). Trimming left V 7 bases short and J 0 bases short, with 12 bases between. The CDR3 loop is CASTDGSANTGELFF. Written as DNA, the CDR3 is TGTGCCAGTACCGACGGGTCAGCGAACACCGGGGAGCTGTTTTTT.

The chain has TRBV11-2 and TRBJ2-2; D is perhaps TRBD2 (5 bases). The CDR3 has 15 residues. Germline V lookup: CDR1 SGHAT, CDR2 FQNNGV. V shed 1 base and J shed 3 bases, with 9 bases lying between them. As DNA, the CDR3 is TGTGCCAGCAGCTTAGGGGCGGGTTACACCGGGGAGCTGTTTTTT. This translates into CASSLGAGYTGELFF.

The chain employs TRBV7-9 and TRBJ1-5; a weak D match, TRBD1 (5 bases). CDR1 is SEHNR, CDR2 FQNEAQ, per germline (reference sequence). This CDR3 has 14 amino acids. V was clipped by 3 bases and J by 5 bases, with 11 bases between them. The CDR3 DNA reads TGTGCCAGCAGCTTGGGGGGTTCGGATCAGCCCCAGCATTTT. This encodes CASSLGGSDQPQHF.

There are a few counts of this clone. The chain has TRBV7-2 and TRBJ2-1; 10 positions match TRBD2. This CDR3 has 16 residues. Unmatched junction bases numbered 14, after V lost 3 bases and J lost 12 bases. The germline gives CDR1 SGHTA, CDR2 FQGNSA. CDR3 sequence: CASSFTSGVISVAQFF. The CDR3 DNA reads TGTGCCAGCAGCTTTACTAGCGGGGTCATTTCGGTAGCGCAGTTCTTC.

This sequence joins TRBV4-2 and TRBJ2-3; 11 bases are shared with TRBD2. With 3 bases clipped from V and 2 bases from J, the junction kept 7 bases outside the gene matches. Germline loops: CDR1 LGHNA, CDR2 YNFKEQ. The CDR3 sequence is 17 residues long. CDR3 sequence (DNA): TGTGCCAGCAGCCAGCTAGCGGGGGGACCCTTCACAGATACGCAGTATTTT. This sequence encodes CASSQLAGGPFTDTQYF.

The rearrangement joins TRBV28 to TRBJ1-5; 7 nucleotides line up with TRBD1. This CDR3 has 13 residues. V was pared by 5 bases and J by 7 bases, with 5 bases of the junction left unmatched. Germline CDR1 MDHEN, CDR2 SYDVKM. The CDR3 sequence is CASSRDSMQPQHF. The CDR3 region has the DNA TGTGCCAGCAGTCGGGACAGTATGCAGCCCCAGCATTTT.

The chain combines TRBV10-2 with TRBJ1-3, with TRBD1 as a possible D gene (5 bases). The germline V and J ends were trimmed by 5 bases and 3 bases, with 11 bases remaining between them. This CDR3 has 14 amino acids. From germline, CDR1 is WSHSY and CDR2 SAAADI. The CDR3 protein is CASSRGLDGNTIYF. The CDR3 DNA reads as TGCGCCAGCAGTCGGGGGTTGGATGGAAACACCATATATTTT.

This chain connects TRBV7-2 to TRBJ1-4; the D is unclear. The CDR3 has 16 residues. Trimming removed 5 bases at V and 0 bases at J, with 13 bases between. The germline gives CDR1 SGHTA, CDR2 FQGNSA. The CDR3 here is CASSLRRGATNEKLFF. For the CDR3, the DNA is TGTGCCAGCAGCCTAAGACGGGGTGCAACTAATGAAAAACTGTTTTTT. Filled out from reference TRBV7-2 and TRBJ1-4, the complete variable domain reads GAGVSQSPSNKVTEKGKDVELRCDPISGHTALYWYRQSLGQGLEFLIYFQGNSAPDKSGLPSDRFSAERTGGSVSTLTIQRTQQEDSAVYLCASSLRRGATNEKLFFGSGTQLSVL.

The rearrangement uses TRBV6-5 and TRBJ2-5, with TRBD1 matching over 7 bases. J lost 3 bases, V lost 0 bases, and 7 bases had no gene match. This CDR3 has 16 residues. Looked up from germline, CDR1 is MNHEY and CDR2 is SVGAGI. The CDR3 region is CASSYSTGTGEETQYF. The DNA of the CDR3 is TGTGCCAGCAGTTACTCGACCGGTACAGGGGAAGAGACCCAGTACTTC.

The rearrangement uses TRBV9 and TRBJ2-1; TRBD2 matches at 7 bases. The germline CDR1 and CDR2 sequences are SGDLS and YYNGEE. The CDR3 is made up of 15 amino acids. The V segment lost 4 bases and the J segment 2 bases; nucleotides outside the gene matches: 6. CDR3 coding DNA: TGTGCCAGCAGCTTCAGCGGGGACCCCTACAATGAGCAGTTCTTC. This encodes CASSFSGDPYNEQFF.

V gene TRBV18 combines with J gene TRBJ2-5; D unclear. Trimming removed 0 bases at V and 4 bases at J, with 9 bases between. The CDR3 runs to 14 residues. Germline CDR1 is KGHSH and CDR2 is LQKENI. The CDR3 spells CASSPPAAAETQYF. CDR3 coding DNA: TGTGCCAGCTCACCACCTGCGGCGGCAGAGACCCAGTACTTC.

The chain combines TRBV29-1 with TRBJ2-5; D may be TRBD1 (5 bases). Deletions cut 4 bases from V and 5 bases from J, with 14 bases between. The CDR3 has 13 residues. Germline loops: CDR1 SQVTM, CDR2 ANQGSEA. DNA of the CDR3: TGCAGCGTTGTGTCACAGGTCGGGGAGACCCAGTACTTC. This encodes CSVVSQVGETQYF.

CDR3 in DNA: TGCGCCAGCAGCTTGTCCCCCGGGGGTGACAATGAGCAGTTCTTC. It yields the protein CASSLSPGGDNEQFF. The gene calls are TRBV5-1 and TRBJ2-1; D possibly corresponds to TRBD2 (6 bases). The V and J ends lost 1 base and 5 bases respectively, with 13 bases between them. In germline, CDR1 is SGHRS, CDR2 YFSETQ. CDR3 size: 15 residues.